This TCR beta chain was captured by sequencing in a study of cytomegalovirus exposure and HLA in healthy donors. Broader study findings: Later genetic work tied a missense DCLRE1C variant to beta-chain V and J trimming. Associated with cytomegalovirus, according to the listing, were fewer than 200 TCR beta chains.

Germline CDR1 KGHSH, CDR2 LQKENI. The germline V and J ends were trimmed by 3 bases and 5 bases, with 17 bases remaining between them. The CDR3 extends over 15 amino acids. With respect to this clone: The antigen remains undetermined.

Primers for the PCR totalled 60 Vbeta and 13 Jbeta. Original handling: Roughly 83 million unique TCR beta chains, roughly 11 million of them shared, were counted by a later analysis. Produced via immunoSEQ multiplex PCR; TCRdb's table is partial and in-frame only. V and J calls and clone size are those listed in that table; D and trimming were worked out from the DNA. Its table lists around 140,000 clones. This chain connects TRBV18 to TRBJ2-7; weak D call: TRBD1 (6 bases). Material for sequencing was PBMCs. This TCR derives from a male donor in good health and CMV-seronegative. This CDR3 reads CASSPIPGELHEQYF. CDR3 nucleotides: TGTGCCAGCTCACCTATTCCAGGGGAATTGCACGAGCAGTACTTC.